The clone carrying this T cell receptor (beta chain) was seen many times. TCRdb used MiXCR to reprocess the 5' RACE reads, holding one entry per CDR3 protein. The sample lists 300,000 to 350,000 distinct CDR3 sequences, roughly 20% occurring once. These data are taken from a study of CD8 T cells in ankylosing spondylitis. From germline, CDR1 is SGHTA and CDR2 FQGNSA. The CDR3 sequence is 11 residues long. Trimming removed 2 bases at V and 6 bases at J, with 5 bases between. Sequencing was carried out using blood, either unsorted or a sorted T cell fraction (not recorded which). This clonotype was obtained from a female donor with ankylosing spondylitis or in good health (not recorded which). The V and J genes are TRBV7-2 and TRBJ2-7; D is unresolved. The CDR3 reads CASSLMSEQYF. Here the CDR3 DNA reads TGTGCCAGCAGCTTAATGAGCGAGCAGTACTTC.